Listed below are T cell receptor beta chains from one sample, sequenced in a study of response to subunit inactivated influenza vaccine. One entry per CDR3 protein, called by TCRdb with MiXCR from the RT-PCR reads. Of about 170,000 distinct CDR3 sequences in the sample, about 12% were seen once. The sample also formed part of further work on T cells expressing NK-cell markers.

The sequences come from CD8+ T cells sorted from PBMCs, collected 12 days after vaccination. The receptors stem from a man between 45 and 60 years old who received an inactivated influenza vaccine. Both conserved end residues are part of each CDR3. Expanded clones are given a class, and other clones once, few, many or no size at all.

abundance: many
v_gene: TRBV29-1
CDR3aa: CSVEERGQPSGELFF

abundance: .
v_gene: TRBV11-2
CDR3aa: CASSMGTSYEQYF

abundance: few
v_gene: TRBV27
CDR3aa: CASSSDRTDTQYF

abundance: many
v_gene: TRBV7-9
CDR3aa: CASSKILATQETQYF

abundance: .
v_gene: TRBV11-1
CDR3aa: CASSLATSGRSLGHEQFF

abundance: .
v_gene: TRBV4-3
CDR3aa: CASSQPRTTDAPDTQYF

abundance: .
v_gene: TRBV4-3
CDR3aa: CASSLGTSGHYEQYF

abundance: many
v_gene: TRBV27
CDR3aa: CASSLFLAESTDTQYF

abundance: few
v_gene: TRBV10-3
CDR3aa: CAISEALGIRGGGQETQYF

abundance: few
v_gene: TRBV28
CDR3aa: CASSIRDRFYEQYF

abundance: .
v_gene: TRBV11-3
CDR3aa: CASSLIYGANVLTF

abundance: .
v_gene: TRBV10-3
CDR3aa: CAISEPGGPYEQYF

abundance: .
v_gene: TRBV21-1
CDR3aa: CASSNPPRGLAETQYF

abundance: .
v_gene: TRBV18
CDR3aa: CASSTSTGERKAFF

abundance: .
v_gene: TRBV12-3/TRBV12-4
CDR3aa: CASSFRGGNTEAFF

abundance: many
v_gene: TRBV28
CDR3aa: CASSPLGDYRTDTQYF

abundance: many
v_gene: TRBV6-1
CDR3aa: CASTGGLDRGNEQYF

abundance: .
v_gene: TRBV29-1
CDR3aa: CSVVLGISSYNEQFF

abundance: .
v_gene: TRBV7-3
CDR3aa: CASSSDRDLGTQYF

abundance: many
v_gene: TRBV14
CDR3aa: CASSEDSSYGYTF

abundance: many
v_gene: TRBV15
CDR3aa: CATSRVRVGYPNTEAFF

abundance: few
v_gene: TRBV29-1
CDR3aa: CSVEDRLALGEQFF

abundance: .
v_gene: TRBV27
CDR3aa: CASSIIPGQPNEKLFF

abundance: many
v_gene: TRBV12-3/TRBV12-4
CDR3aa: CASSLRAGNEQYF

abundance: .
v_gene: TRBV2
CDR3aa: CASSNIKGQGAYEQYF

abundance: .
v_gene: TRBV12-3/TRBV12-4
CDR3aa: CASSKTAYNEQFF

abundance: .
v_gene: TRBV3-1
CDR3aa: CASSIVWGSYEQYF

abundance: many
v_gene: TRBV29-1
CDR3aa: CSVEDQGELPNTGELFF

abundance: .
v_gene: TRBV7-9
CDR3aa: CASSLTKGWYEQYF

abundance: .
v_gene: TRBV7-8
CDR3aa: CASSLAGTGVYNEQFF

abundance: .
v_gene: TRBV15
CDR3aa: CATSKDRGNTEAFF

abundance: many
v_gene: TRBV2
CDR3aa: CASTEGIMNTEAFF

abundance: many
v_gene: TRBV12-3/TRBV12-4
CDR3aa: CASSRDGSSTDTQYF

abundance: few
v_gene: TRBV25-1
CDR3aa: CASSEWGPGTSGGSSTDTQYF

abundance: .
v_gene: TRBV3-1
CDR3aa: CASSQARTSGYEQYF

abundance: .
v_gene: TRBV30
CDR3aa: CAWSVQDRGVADTQYF

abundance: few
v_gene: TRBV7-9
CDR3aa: CASSPGISEQYF

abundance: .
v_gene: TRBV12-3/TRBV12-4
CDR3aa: CASSTQDRVNQPQHF

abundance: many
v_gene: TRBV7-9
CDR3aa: CASSRNNEQFF

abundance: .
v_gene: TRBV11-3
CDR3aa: CASSLDPTSGYNEQFF

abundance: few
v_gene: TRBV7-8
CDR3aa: CASSMTGTSYNEQFF

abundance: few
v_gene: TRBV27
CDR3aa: CASSISQGGSYEQYF

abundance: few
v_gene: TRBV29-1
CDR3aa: CSVPTGGGTEAFF

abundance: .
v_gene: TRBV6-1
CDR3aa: CASSAEANNEQFF

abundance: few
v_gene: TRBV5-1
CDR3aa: CASSFSANTEAFF

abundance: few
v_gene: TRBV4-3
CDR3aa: CASSQLNSNYGYTF